This T cell receptor beta chain stems from a study of cytomegalovirus exposure and HLA in healthy donors. Measured with immunoSEQ multiplex PCR; TCRdb has only the in-frame clones, and not every one. The sample lists 76,000 or so clones; approximately 94% were seen once. On this clone: Its antigen remains unidentified.

Trimming removed 8 bases at V and 5 bases at J, with 13 bases between. This CDR3 comprises 13 residues. CDR1 is SNHLY and CDR2 is FYNNEI in the germline V gene. Findings and caveats of the study: Many donors carried some public TCRs, although rarity characterized most TCR sequences. Published work reported that the classifier diagnosed cytomegalovirus status with high specificity and sensitivity. Subsequent analysis showed first-cohort TCR clusters tending to co-occur in some 120 validation repertoires. Altogether, some 170 TCR beta chains were recorded as cytomegalovirus-associated.

Input material: PBMCs. The receptor was isolated from a woman in her late teens or twenties in good health and CMV-seropositive. The chain employs TRBV2 and TRBJ2-1; D remains unclear. This CDR3 reads CASSPQINNEQFF. CDR3 sequence (DNA): TGTGCCAGCTCCCCCCAGATCAACAATGAGCAGTTCTTC.